The T cell receptor beta chain described here comes from a study of OX40 agonist ivuxolimab in advanced cancers. Overall study context: Patients were treated with ivuxolimab, an agonistic anti-OX40 (CD134) antibody.

The data were produced by immunoSEQ multiplex PCR, yet TCRdb's version contains in-frame clones alone and is incomplete. The sample has about 89,000 clones, roughly 88% seen once. Any history of autoimmune disease or systemic immunosuppression disqualified patients. The starting material was CD4+ or CD8+ T cells sorted from blood, obtained in a trial of the OX40 agonist ivuxolimab. This clonotype was sampled from an adult with an advanced solid tumor such as melanoma, head and neck, liver or kidney cancer.

CDR3 sequence reads: CASSLKGRGTDTQYF. The CDR3 DNA reads as TGCGCCAGCAGCCTAAAAGGGCGAGGCACAGATACGCAGTATTTT. The V and J genes are TRBV4-3 and TRBJ2-3; D is ambiguous. The CDR3 has 15 amino acids. Germline CDR1 is LGHNA and CDR2 is YSLEER. V lost 4 bases and J 1 base, leaving 12 bases between the germline ends.